This T cell receptor beta chain was profiled in a study of blood T cell repertoires in COVID-19. J was trimmed by 8 bases and V by 1 base; bases with no gene match: 8. CDR1 is MNHEY and CDR2 is SVGEGT in the germline V gene. This CDR3 comprises 16 residues. In the source study's methods: Scientists estimated how many nucleated cells there were by amplifying reference gene primers. Using immunoSEQ multiplex PCR, the repertoire was profiled, and TCRdb retains in-frame clones only, with some absent. The DNA gave D and trimming, while V, J and clone size come from that table. The sample holds fewer than 80,000 clones, around 86% seen once.

Sequenced material: peripheral blood. This chain connects TRBV6-2 or TRBV6-3 to TRBJ2-3, with 11 bases matching TRBD2. The receptor comes from a man aged 25-45 years with acute or convalescent COVID-19. CDR3 residues: CASSYLAGGPMGTQYF. The DNA for the CDR3 is TGTGCCAGCAGTTACTTAGCGGGAGGGCCCATGGGTACGCAGTATTTT.